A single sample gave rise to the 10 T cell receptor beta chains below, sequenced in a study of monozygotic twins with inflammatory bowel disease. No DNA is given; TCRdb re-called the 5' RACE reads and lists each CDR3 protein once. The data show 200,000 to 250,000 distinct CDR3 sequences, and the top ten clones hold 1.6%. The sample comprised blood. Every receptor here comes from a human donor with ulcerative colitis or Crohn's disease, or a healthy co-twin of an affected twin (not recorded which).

CDR3 protein: CATSREPRGQGEAFF. V usage is TRBV15 and J usage is TRBJ1-1; no DNA is available, so the TRBD1 call from TCRdb remains unchecked. In germline, CDR1 is LNHNV, CDR2 YYDKDF (reference sequence). The CDR3 loop spans 15 amino acids. The variable domain in full, with the rest retrieved from reference TRBV15 and TRBJ1-1, is DAMVIQNPRYQVTQFGKPVTLSCSQTLNHNVMYWYQQKSSQAPKLLFHYYDKDFNNEADTPDNFQSRRPNTSFCFLDIRSPGLGDTAMYLCATSREPRGQGEAFFGQGTRLTVV.

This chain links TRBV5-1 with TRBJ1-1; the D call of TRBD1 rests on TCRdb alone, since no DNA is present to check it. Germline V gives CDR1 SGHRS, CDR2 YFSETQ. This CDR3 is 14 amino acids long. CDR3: CASSFQGRNTEAFF.

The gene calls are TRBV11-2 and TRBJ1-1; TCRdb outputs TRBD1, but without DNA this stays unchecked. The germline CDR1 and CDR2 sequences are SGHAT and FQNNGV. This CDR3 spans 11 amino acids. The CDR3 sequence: CASSLRTDGGF.

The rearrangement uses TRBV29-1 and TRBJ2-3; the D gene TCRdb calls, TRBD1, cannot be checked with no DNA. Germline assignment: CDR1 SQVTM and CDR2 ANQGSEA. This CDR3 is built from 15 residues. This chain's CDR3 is CSVGTTGTFTDTQYF.

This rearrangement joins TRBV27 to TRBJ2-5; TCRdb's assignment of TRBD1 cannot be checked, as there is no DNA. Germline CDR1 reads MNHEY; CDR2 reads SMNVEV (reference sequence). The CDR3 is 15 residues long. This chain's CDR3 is CASSPSGTAQETQYF.

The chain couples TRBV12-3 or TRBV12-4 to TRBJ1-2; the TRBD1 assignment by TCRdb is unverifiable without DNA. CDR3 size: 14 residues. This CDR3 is CASSLPDRGPGYTF.

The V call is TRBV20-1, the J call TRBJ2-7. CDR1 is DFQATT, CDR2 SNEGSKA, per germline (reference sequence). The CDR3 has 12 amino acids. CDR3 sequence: CSAGIRRNEQYF.

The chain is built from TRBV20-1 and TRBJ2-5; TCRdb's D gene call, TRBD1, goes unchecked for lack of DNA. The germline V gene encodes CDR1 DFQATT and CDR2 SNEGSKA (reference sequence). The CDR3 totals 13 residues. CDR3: CSAPPQVQGTQYF.

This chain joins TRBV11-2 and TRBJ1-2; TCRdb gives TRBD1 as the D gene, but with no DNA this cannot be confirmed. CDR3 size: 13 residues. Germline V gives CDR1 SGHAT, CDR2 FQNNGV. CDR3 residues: CASRLQGSYGYTF.

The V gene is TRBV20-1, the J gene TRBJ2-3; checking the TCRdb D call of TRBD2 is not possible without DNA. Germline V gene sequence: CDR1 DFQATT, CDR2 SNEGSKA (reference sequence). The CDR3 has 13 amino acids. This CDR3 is CSALPLVGDTQYF.